Listed below are T cell receptor beta chains from one sample, sequenced in a study of early T cells in non-severe SARS-CoV-2 infection. MiXCR was run by TCRdb on the 5' RACE reads, yielding one entry per CDR3 protein. The table includes about 69,000 distinct CDR3 sequences, roughly 4.9% detected once. The sample here was whole blood, taken at baseline. These receptors all stem from an adult who was a healthcare worker with PCR-confirmed SARS-CoV-2 infection or an uninfected control (not recorded which). The donor label of this sample is uncertain. The CDR3 runs from the conserved cysteine through the conserved F or W. D genes are given only for firm matches. Size is omitted from some rows. Given values are once, few, many or a class for expanded clones.

clone size: .
V gene: TRBV7-2
J gene: TRBJ1-2
D gene: .
CDR3 protein: CASSPDRNYGYTF
CDR3 DNA: TGTGCCAGCAGCCCAGACAGGAACTATGGCTACACCTTC

clone size: .
V gene: TRBV20-1
J gene: TRBJ2-2
D gene: TRBD2
CDR3 protein: CSAYPGLAANTGELFF
CDR3 DNA: TGCAGTGCTTACCCGGGACTAGCGGCTAACACCGGGGAGCTGTTTTTT

clone size: many
V gene: TRBV18
J gene: TRBJ1-5
D gene: TRBD1
CDR3 protein: CASSLGQGISQPQHF
CDR3 DNA: TGTGCCAGCTCTCTAGGACAGGGGATTTCTCAGCCCCAGCATTTT

clone size: many
V gene: TRBV18
J gene: TRBJ1-6
D gene: .
CDR3 protein: CASSPGQGYNSPLHF
CDR3 DNA: TGTGCCAGCTCACCAGGGCAGGGCTATAATTCACCCCTCCACTTT

clone size: many
V gene: TRBV6-2/TRBV6-3
J gene: TRBJ1-1
D gene: .
CDR3 protein: CASSYTMTGEAFF
CDR3 DNA: TGTGCCAGCAGTTACACCATGACAGGTGAAGCTTTCTTT

clone size: many
V gene: TRBV7-9
J gene: TRBJ2-3
D gene: .
CDR3 protein: CAITPGDPDTQYF
CDR3 DNA: TGTGCCATCACCCCAGGGGACCCAGATACGCAGTATTTT

clone size: few
V gene: TRBV6-5
J gene: TRBJ2-3
D gene: TRBD2
CDR3 protein: CASSYSRLAGGDTQYF
CDR3 DNA: TGTGCCAGCAGTTACTCGAGGCTAGCGGGGGGCGATACGCAGTATTTT

clone size: .
V gene: TRBV25-1
J gene: TRBJ2-7
D gene: .
CDR3 protein: CASSAPTGRHSYEQYF
CDR3 DNA: TGTGCCAGCAGTGCACCGACGGGACGACACTCCTACGAGCAGTACTTC

clone size: few
V gene: TRBV5-1
J gene: TRBJ2-2
D gene: TRBD1
CDR3 protein: CASSLATTGDNTGELFF
CDR3 DNA: TGCGCCAGCAGCTTGGCCACCACAGGGGATAACACCGGGGAGCTGTTTTTT

clone size: many
V gene: TRBV5-4
J gene: TRBJ2-6
D gene: .
CDR3 protein: CASSSSGPGANVLTF
CDR3 DNA: TGTGCCAGCAGCTCCTCCGGCCCCGGGGCCAACGTCCTGACTTTC

clone size: few
V gene: TRBV19
J gene: TRBJ1-1
D gene: TRBD1
CDR3 protein: CASGRGGSGHTEAFF
CDR3 DNA: TGTGCCAGTGGCAGGGGGGGATCTGGGCACACTGAAGCTTTCTTT

clone size: few
V gene: TRBV3-1
J gene: TRBJ1-5
D gene: TRBD1
CDR3 protein: CASSQDRMAQPQHF
CDR3 DNA: TGTGCCAGCAGCCAGGACAGGATGGCTCAGCCCCAGCATTTT

clone size: .
V gene: TRBV28
J gene: TRBJ2-4
D gene: .
CDR3 protein: CASNPPGVAAKNIQYF
CDR3 DNA: TGTGCCAGCAACCCCCCGGGGGTGGCGGCCAAAAACATTCAGTACTTC